This record looks at one TCR beta chain sequence and its context. TCRdb keeps only in-frame clones here, not all; method: immunoSEQ multiplex PCR. The sample yields approximately 90,000 clones, roughly 86% seen once. These data originate in a study of blood T cell repertoires in COVID-19. The CDR3 is made up of 18 amino acids. The V gene end was trimmed by 1 base and the J gene end by 2 bases; junction bases not matched to a gene: 10. The germline gives CDR1 MNHEY, CDR2 SVGEGT. This chain joins TRBV6-2 or TRBV6-3 and TRBJ2-2, with TRBD1 matching 7 bases. The sequenced sample consisted of peripheral blood. The TCR was taken from a woman of 80 years or more with acute or convalescent COVID-19. The CDR3 loop reads CASSYWGQMQINTGELFF. The CDR3 coding sequence is TGTGCCAGCAGTTACTGGGGACAGATGCAAATTAACACCGGGGAGCTGTTTTTT.